The rows below give T cell receptor beta chains drawn from one sample of a study of CD8+ T cells in alopecia areata. Sequencing used immunoSEQ multiplex PCR; TCRdb keeps in-frame clones, though not all of them. Of some 210,000 clones listed, approximately 61% were seen once; the top ten hold 0.45%. Sample: CD4+ T cells sorted from blood, taken at week 0. The receptors stem from a human donor with alopecia areata. Each CDR3 is given with its conserved first and last residue. Each record gives: V gene, CDR3 length, J gene, clone size, D gene, CDR3 protein, CDR3 DNA. A D gene is named only where the DNA matches it firmly. Clone sizes are given selectively: once, few, many, or a class where the clone is expanded.

TRBV6-6,16,TRBJ2-3,NA,NA,CASSSHSGALTDTQYF,TGTGCCAGCAGTTCCCATTCAGGGGCGCTTACAGATACGCAGTATTTT
TRBV2,14,TRBJ2-3,few,NA,CASSEALRTDTQYF,TGTGCCAGCAGTGAAGCGCTTCGCACAGATACGCAGTATTTT
TRBV30,13,TRBJ1-5,NA,NA,CAWSVNSNQPQHF,TGTGCCTGGAGTGTAAACAGCAATCAGCCCCAGCATTTT
TRBV4-1,15,TRBJ2-7,few,TRBD2,CASSQAGTNAYEQYF,TGCGCCAGCAGCCAAGCCGGGACTAATGCATACGAGCAGTACTTC
TRBV2,13,TRBJ2-1,NA,TRBD1,CARAGQGRNEQFF,TGTGCCAGAGCGGGACAGGGCCGCAATGAGCAGTTCTTC
TRBV19,14,TRBJ2-5,NA,TRBD2,CASSLTSGRETQYF,TGTGCCAGTAGTCTAACTAGCGGGAGAGAGACCCAGTACTTC
TRBV6-5,15,TRBJ1-2,NA,NA,CASSYTRTSNYGYTF,TGTGCCAGCAGTTACACACGTACCTCTAACTATGGCTACACCTTC
TRBV6-6,13,TRBJ2-3,NA,NA,CASSWGESDTQYF,TGTGCCAGCTCTTGGGGGGAGTCAGATACGCAGTATTTT
TRBV4-1,16,TRBJ1-1,few,TRBD1,CASSQPRQGVNTEAFF,TGCGCCAGCAGCCAACCGAGACAGGGGGTGAACACTGAAGCTTTCTTT
TRBV7-8,15,TRBJ2-2,few,TRBD1,CASSDSAGGTGELFF,TGTGCCAGCAGCGACTCTGCAGGGGGCACCGGGGAGCTGTTTTTT
TRBV30,12,TRBJ2-3,few,NA,CAWRAEGNTQYF,TGTGCCTGGAGAGCGGAGGGGAATACGCAGTATTTT
TRBV5-1,13,TRBJ2-7,NA,NA,CASRDDRTYEQYF,TGCGCCAGCAGAGACGACAGGACCTACGAGCAGTACTTC
TRBV11-2,16,TRBJ2-4,NA,NA,CASSPRDLSAKNIQYF,TGTGCCAGCAGCCCTCGGGATCTTTCAGCCAAAAACATTCAGTACTTC
TRBV9,13,TRBJ2-1,NA,NA,CASSGGLLNEQFF,TGTGCCAGCAGCGGGGGACTGCTCAATGAGCAGTTCTTC
TRBV29-1,12,TRBJ2-7,NA,NA,CSVEESRYEQYF,TGCAGCGTTGAAGAAAGCCGTTACGAGCAGTACTTC
TRBV7-2,17,TRBJ2-3,few,NA,CASSLDGDLITTDTQYF,TGTGCCAGCAGCTTAGATGGGGACCTAATAACCACAGATACGCAGTATTTT
TRBV4-1,17,TRBJ1-2,NA,TRBD1,CASSDNRLRTGEHGYTF,TGCGCCAGCAGCGATAATAGGTTACGGACAGGGGAACATGGCTACACCTTC
TRBV7-2,16,TRBJ1-1,NA,NA,CASSSSTGKMNTEAFF,TGTGCCAGCAGCTCCTCAACAGGGAAGATGAACACTGAAGCTTTCTTT
TRBV30,12,TRBJ2-3,NA,TRBD2,CAWRRLADTQYF,TGTGCCTGGAGAAGACTAGCGGATACGCAGTATTTT
TRBV5-1,16,TRBJ2-2,few,NA,CASSQSSLQGAGELFF,TGCGCCAGCAGCCAGAGTTCCCTACAGGGTGCCGGGGAGCTGTTTTTT
TRBV11-2,13,TRBJ1-5,few,TRBD1,CASSRDSGQPQHF,TGTGCCAGCAGCAGGGACAGCGGGCAGCCCCAGCATTTT
TRBV6-6,13,TRBJ1-1,NA,NA,CASSVQGNTEAFF,TGTGCCAGCAGTGTTCAGGGGAACACTGAAGCTTTCTTT